This T cell receptor beta chain comes out of a study of blood T cell repertoires in COVID-19. Study summary: Samples taken during acute and convalescent COVID-19 were collected in the United States, Italy and Spain. The cDNA or gDNA used as material had been derived from T cells, B-cell-depleted T cells, or PBMCs.

The table came from immunoSEQ multiplex PCR; TCRdb's copy has only in-frame clones and leaves some out. The table has approximately 28,000 clones, 75% to 85% seen once. The receptor was derived from an elderly man with active or convalescent COVID-19. The sequenced sample was peripheral blood.

This chain's CDR3 is CASSLSTSGGTTDTQYF. The CDR3, as DNA: TGTGCCAGCAGCTTATCGACTAGCGGGGGGACCACAGATACGCAGTATTTT. This rearrangement joins TRBV7-6 to TRBJ2-3, with 13 positions matching TRBD2. Trimming removed 2 bases from V and 2 bases from J; junction bases left unmatched: 4. This CDR3 is built from 17 residues. In germline, CDR1 is SGHVS, CDR2 FNYEAQ.